This T cell receptor (beta chain) was sequenced for a study of blood T cell repertoires in COVID-19. Enrolled through a virtual design, the participants were between roughly 18 and 89 years of age and came from about two dozen US areas. Assignments of participants to cohorts depended upon their own reported clinical history. Donors in Cohort 3 counted as recovered after two negative PCRs, clearance, or symptom resolution. Authors' data handling: Estimation of nucleated cell counts relied on the amplification of reference gene primers. Sequencing used immunoSEQ multiplex PCR; TCRdb keeps in-frame clones, though not all of them. V, J and clone size are taken as reported in that table, and D and trimming were inferred from the DNA itself. The sample includes around 310,000 clones, about nine tenths of them seen just once. Trimming at V came to 6 bases and at J to 2 bases, leaving 6 bases not matched to a gene. Per germline, CDR1 SGHTA and CDR2 FQGNSA. The CDR3 totals 15 residues.

The sample was PBMCs or T cells enriched from blood (not recorded which). This clonotype originated in a woman aged 25-40 years who had recovered from COVID-19. V and J are TRBV7-2 and TRBJ2-7; 11 positions agree with TRBD2. CDR3 region: CASSPTSGGAYEQYF. DNA of the CDR3: TGTGCCAGCAGTCCTACTAGCGGGGGTGCCTACGAGCAGTACTTC.